This TCR beta chain was captured by sequencing in a study of shared clonotypes between healthy human individuals. Whole-study findings and limits: The expectation was that sequencing depth would affect clonotype sharing among donors.

TCRdb keeps only in-frame clones here, not all; method: immunoSEQ multiplex PCR. Among approximately 1.1 million clones listed, more than 75% were seen once. A note on this clone: Its matching antigen is unknown.

All participating donors were Caucasian adults from Nashville, Tennessee. Germline-derived CDR1 and CDR2 are SGDLS and YYNGEE. This CDR3 is built from 13 residues. Trimming removed 7 bases from V and 6 bases from J, with 14 bases in between. This sequence joins TRBV9 and TRBJ1-5, with TRBD1 as a possible D gene (6 bases). This TCR was sampled from a man aged 18 to 29 in good health. Some clones in this sample may be carry-over from other donors' samples. Sequenced: memory CD4+ T cells from PBMCs. Subset noted: CD45RA-negative fraction. The DNA of the CDR3 is TGTGCCAGCGGGGAAAACAGGGCTCAGCCCCAGCATTTT. Amino acids: CASGENRAQPQHF.